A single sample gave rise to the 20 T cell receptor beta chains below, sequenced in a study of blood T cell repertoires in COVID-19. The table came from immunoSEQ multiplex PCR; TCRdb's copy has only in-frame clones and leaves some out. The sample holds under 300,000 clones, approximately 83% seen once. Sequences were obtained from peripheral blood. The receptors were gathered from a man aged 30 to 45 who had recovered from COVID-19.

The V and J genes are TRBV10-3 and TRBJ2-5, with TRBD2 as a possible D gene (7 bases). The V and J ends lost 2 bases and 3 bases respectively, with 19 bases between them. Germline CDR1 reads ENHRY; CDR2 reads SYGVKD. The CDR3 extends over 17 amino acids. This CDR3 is CAISESASRGGKETQYF. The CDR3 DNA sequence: TGTGCCATCAGTGAGAGCGCATCCAGGGGAGGGAAAGAGACCCAGTACTTC.

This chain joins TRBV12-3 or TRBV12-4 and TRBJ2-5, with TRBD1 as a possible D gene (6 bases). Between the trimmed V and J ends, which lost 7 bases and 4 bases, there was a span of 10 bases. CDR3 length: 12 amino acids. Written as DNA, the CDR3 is TGTGCCAGCACCTGGGGGCCAGAGACCCAGTACTTC. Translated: CASTWGPETQYF.

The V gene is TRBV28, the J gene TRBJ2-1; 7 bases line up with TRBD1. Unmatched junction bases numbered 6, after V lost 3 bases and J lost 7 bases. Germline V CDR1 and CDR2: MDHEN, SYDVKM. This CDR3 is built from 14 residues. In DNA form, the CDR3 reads TGTGCCAGCAGTTTCTTTAGGGGGCTGAATGAGCAGTTCTTC. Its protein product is CASSFFRGLNEQFF.

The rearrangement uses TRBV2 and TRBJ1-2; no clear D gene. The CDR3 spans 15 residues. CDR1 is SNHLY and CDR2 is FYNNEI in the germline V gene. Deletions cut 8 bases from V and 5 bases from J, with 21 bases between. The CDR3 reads CASRGIGSLWYGYTF. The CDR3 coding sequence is TGTGCCAGCCGAGGAATAGGGAGTCTGTGGTATGGCTACACCTTC.

CDR3 sequence (DNA): TGTGCCAGCCTCCCAGGGGGCGCGGGCTATGGCTACACCTTC. Amino acids: CASLPGGAGYGYTF. The chain combines TRBV19 with TRBJ1-2; 8 nucleotides match TRBD1. Germline V gives CDR1 LNHDA, CDR2 SQIVND (reference sequence). V trimming: 9 bases; J trimming: 4 bases; junction bases outside the gene matches: 10. This CDR3 region has 14 residues.

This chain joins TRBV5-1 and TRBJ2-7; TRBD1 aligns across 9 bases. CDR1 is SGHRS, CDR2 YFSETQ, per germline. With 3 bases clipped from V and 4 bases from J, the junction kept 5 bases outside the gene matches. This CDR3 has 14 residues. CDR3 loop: CASSSTGGEYEQYF. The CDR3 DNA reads TGCGCCAGCAGCTCGACAGGGGGAGAGTACGAGCAGTACTTC.

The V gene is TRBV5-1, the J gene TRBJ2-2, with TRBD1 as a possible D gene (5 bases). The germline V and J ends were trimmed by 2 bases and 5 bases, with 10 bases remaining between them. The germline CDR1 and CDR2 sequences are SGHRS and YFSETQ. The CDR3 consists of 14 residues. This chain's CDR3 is CASSLSRVTGELFF. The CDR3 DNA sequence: TGCGCCAGCAGCTTAAGCAGGGTGACCGGGGAGCTGTTTTTT.

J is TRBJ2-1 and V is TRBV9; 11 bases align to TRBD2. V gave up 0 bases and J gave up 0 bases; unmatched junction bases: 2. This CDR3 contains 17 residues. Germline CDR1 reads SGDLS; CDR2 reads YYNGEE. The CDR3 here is CASSVGTSGSSYNEQFF. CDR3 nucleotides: TGTGCCAGCAGCGTAGGCACTAGCGGGAGCTCCTACAATGAGCAGTTCTTC.

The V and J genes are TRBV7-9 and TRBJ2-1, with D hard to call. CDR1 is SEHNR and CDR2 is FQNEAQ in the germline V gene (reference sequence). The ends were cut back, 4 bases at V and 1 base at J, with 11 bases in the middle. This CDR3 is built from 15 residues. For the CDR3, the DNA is TGTGCCAGCAGCTCGCGAGATAAATCCTACAATGAGCAGTTCTTC. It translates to CASSSRDKSYNEQFF.

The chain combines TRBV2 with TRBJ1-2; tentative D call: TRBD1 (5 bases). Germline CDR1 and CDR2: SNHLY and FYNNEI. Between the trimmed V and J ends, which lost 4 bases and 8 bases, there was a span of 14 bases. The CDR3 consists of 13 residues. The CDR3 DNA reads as TGTGCCAGCAGTGCAAGGGGCCGGGGGGGCTACACCTTC. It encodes CASSARGRGGYTF. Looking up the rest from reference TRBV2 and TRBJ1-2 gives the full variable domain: EPEVTQTPSHQVTQMGQEVILRCVPISNHLYFYWYRQILGQKVEFLVSFYNNEISEKSEIFDDQFSVERPDGSNFTLKIRSTKLEDSAMYFCASSARGRGGYTFGSGTRLTVV.

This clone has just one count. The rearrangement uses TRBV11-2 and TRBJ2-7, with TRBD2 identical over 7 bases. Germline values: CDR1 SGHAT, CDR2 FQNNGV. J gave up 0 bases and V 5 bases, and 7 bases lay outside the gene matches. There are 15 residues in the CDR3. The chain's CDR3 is CASSHGGSSSYEQYF. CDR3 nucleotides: TGTGCCAGCAGCCACGGGGGGAGTAGCTCCTACGAGCAGTACTTC.

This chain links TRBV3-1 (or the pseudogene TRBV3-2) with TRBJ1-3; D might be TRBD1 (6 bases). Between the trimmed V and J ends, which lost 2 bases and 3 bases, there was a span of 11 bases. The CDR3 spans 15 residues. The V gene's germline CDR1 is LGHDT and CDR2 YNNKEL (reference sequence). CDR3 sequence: CASSQTAGVGNTIYF. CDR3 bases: TGTGCCAGCAGCCAAACAGCAGGGGTTGGAAACACCATATATTTT.

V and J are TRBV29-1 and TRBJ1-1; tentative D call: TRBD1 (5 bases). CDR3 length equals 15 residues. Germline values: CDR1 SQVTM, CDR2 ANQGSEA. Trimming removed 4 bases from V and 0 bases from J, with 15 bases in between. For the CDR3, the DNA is TGCAGCGTTGTAGTACAGGATTCTATGAACACTGAAGCTTTCTTT. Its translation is CSVVVQDSMNTEAFF.

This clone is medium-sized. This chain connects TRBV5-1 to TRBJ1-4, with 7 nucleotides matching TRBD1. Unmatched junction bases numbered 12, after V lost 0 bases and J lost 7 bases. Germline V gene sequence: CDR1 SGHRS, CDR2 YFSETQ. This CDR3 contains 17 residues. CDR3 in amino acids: CASSLEVGPGGGEKLFF. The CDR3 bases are TGCGCCAGCAGCTTGGAGGTCGGTCCAGGGGGAGGTGAAAAACTGTTTTTT.

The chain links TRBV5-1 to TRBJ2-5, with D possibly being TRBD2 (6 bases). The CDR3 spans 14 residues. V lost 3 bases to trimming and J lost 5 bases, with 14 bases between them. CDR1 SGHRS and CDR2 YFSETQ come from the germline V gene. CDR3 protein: CASSSGGGRETQYF. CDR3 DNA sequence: TGCGCCAGCAGCTCCGGAGGAGGGAGGGAGACCCAGTACTTC.

CDR3 amino acids: CASSTGGNTGELFF. CDR3 sequence (DNA): TGTGCCAGCTCTACAGGGGGGAACACCGGGGAGCTGTTTTTT. V is TRBV18 and J is TRBJ2-2; 8 positions agree with TRBD1. This CDR3 comprises 14 residues. CDR1 is KGHSH and CDR2 is LQKENI in the germline V gene. The J segment lost 1 base and the V segment lost 6 bases, leaving 1 base of the junction unmatched.

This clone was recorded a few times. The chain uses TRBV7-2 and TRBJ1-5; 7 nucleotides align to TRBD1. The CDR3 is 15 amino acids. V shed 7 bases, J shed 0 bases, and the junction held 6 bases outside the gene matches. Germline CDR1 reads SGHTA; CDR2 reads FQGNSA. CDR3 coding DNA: TGTGCCAGCACTATGACAGGGAGTAGCAATCAGCCCCAGCATTTT. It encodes CASTMTGSSNQPQHF.

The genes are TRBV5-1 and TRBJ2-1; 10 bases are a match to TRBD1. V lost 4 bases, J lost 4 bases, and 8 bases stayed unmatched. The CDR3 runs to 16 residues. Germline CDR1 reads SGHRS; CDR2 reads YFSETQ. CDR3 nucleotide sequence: TGCGCCAGCAGCCCCCAGACAGGGGGCCAATACAATGAGCAGTTCTTC. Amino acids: CASSPQTGGQYNEQFF.

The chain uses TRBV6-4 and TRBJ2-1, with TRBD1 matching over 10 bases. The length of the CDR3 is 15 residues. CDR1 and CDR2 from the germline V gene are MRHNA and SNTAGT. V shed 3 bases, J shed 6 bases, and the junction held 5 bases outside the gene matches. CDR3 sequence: CASSEMGQGTNEQFF. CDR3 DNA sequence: TGTGCCAGCAGTGAAATGGGACAGGGGACCAATGAGCAGTTCTTC.

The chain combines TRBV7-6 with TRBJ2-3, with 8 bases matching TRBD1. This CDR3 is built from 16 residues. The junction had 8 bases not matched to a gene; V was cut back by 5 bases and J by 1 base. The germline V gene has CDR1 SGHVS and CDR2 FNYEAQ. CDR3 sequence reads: CASSLNPGQGTDTQYF. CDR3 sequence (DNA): TGTGCCAGCAGCCTTAATCCGGGACAGGGCACAGATACGCAGTATTTT.